These 19 T cell receptor beta chains share one sample of origin, sequenced in a study of regulatory T cells in long-lasting Graves disease. In building TCR beta libraries, iRepertoire HTBI primers were used together with Arm-PCR of CDR3 regions. TCRdb re-derived calls from the multiplex PCR reads in MiXCR, one entry per CDR3 protein. This table has roughly 450,000 distinct CDR3 sequences, 23% appearing once. Specified time point: persistent/refractory GD, antithyroid drugs over 5 years with positive TRAb. RNA from PBMCs was the source of the TCR library. The specimen was peripheral blood mononuclear cells (PBMCs), collected when the disease was refractory, from a patient treated with antithyroid drugs. The receptors were gathered from a female donor with Graves disease.

The chain joins TRBV3-1 to TRBJ2-5, with D perhaps TRBD2 (7 bases). Germline loops: CDR1 LGHDT, CDR2 YNNKEL (reference sequence). V lost 0 bases, J lost 3 bases, and 20 bases lay in between. This CDR3 contains 18 residues. CDR3 coding DNA: TGTGCCAGCAGCCAAGACCCAGGGGCTAGCGGTTGGAAAGAGACCCAGTACTTC. It codes for CASSQDPGASGWKETQYF.

This clonotype has ten or more counts. The chain couples TRBV28 to TRBJ2-7; 7 positions match TRBD2. CDR3 length equals 15 residues. Germline CDR1 and CDR2: MDHEN and SYDVKM. Germline trimming cut 2 bases from V and 2 bases from J; bases unmatched to any gene: 6. The CDR3 region is CASSLPTGGPYEQYF. CDR3 sequence (DNA): TGTGCCAGCAGTTTACCTACGGGAGGTCCCTACGAGCAGTACTTC.

This chain joins TRBV29-1 and TRBJ1-5; the D is unclear. The length of the CDR3 is 13 residues. V was pared by 4 bases and J by 6 bases, with 13 bases between. CDR1 is SQVTM and CDR2 is ANQGSEA in the germline V gene. The CDR3 sequence: CSVGNMMGQPQHF. The DNA of the CDR3 is TGCAGCGTTGGAAATATGATGGGTCAGCCCCAGCATTTT.

This chain joins TRBV24-1 and TRBJ1-1, with D perhaps matching TRBD1 (5 bases). Germline V gene data show CDR1 as KGHDR and CDR2 as SFDVKD. The V end was cut by 7 bases, the J end by 3 bases, with 20 bases between. The CDR3 totals 16 residues. The CDR3: CATRAGGAGKDTEAFF. CDR3 nucleotide sequence: TGTGCCACCAGGGCCGGCGGGGCAGGGAAGGACACTGAAGCTTTCTTT.

J is TRBJ2-3 and V is TRBV16; TRBD2 might be the D (6 bases). The V end lost 1 base, the J end lost 6 bases, and 11 bases lay between the germline ends. Germline V gene lookup returns CDR1 KGHSY and CDR2 FQNENV. The CDR3 loop spans 14 amino acids. The CDR3 reads CASSQWTTVDTQYF. CDR3 DNA: TGTGCCAGCAGCCAATGGACTACAGTTGATACGCAGTATTTT.

This clonotype was recorded many times. The chain combines TRBV12-3 or TRBV12-4 with TRBJ1-5; D uncertain. The CDR3 is made up of 14 amino acids. V was trimmed by 3 bases and J by 3 bases, leaving 9 bases between them. CDR3 region: CASSFGQINQPQHF. The DNA for the CDR3 is TGTGCCAGCAGTTTTGGCCAGATCAATCAGCCCCAGCATTTT.

This rearrangement joins TRBV30 to TRBJ2-2; tentatively, D is TRBD1 (6 bases). Germline-derived CDR1 and CDR2 are GTSNPN and SVGIG (reference sequence). The CDR3 totals 13 residues. V was trimmed by 4 bases and J by 4 bases, leaving 10 bases between them. CDR3 sequence (DNA): TGTGCCTGGACAGGGGTGGGCACCGGGGAGCTGTTTTTT. Translation: CAWTGVGTGELFF.

This clonotype showed up just a few times. The chain uses TRBV7-6 and TRBJ1-1; a weak D match, TRBD1 (5 bases). There are 15 residues in the CDR3. The germline gives CDR1 SGHVS, CDR2 FNYEAQ. The V end lost 5 bases, the J end lost 1 base, and 14 bases lay between the germline ends. The CDR3 region is CASSRRPGGNTEAFF. CDR3 DNA: TGTGCCAGCAGCCGCCGTCCTGGGGGGAACACTGAAGCTTTCTTT.

Points on this clonotype: A much larger clone differs from this one at a single base, so this may be a read error. The rearrangement joins TRBV7-9 to TRBJ2-5; no reliable D call. The CDR3 contains 15 residues. Germline V gene sequence: CDR1 SEHNR, CDR2 FQNEAQ (reference sequence). The CDR3 loop is CAGSFTFSYQETQYF. The CDR3 DNA is TGTGCCGGCAGCTTTACTTTTTCGTACCAAGAGACCCAGTACTTC.

This sequence joins TRBV28 and TRBJ2-5; tentatively, D is TRBD1 or TRBD2 (6 bases each). This CDR3 is 15 amino acids long. The germline V and J ends were trimmed by 5 bases and 5 bases, with 18 bases remaining between them. Germline CDR1 is MDHEN and CDR2 is SYDVKM. The CDR3 here is CASSPAGGGWETQYF. In DNA form, the CDR3 reads TGTGCCAGCAGTCCGGCCGGGGGCGGGTGGGAGACCCAGTACTTC.

The chain uses TRBV5-1 and TRBJ1-4; D ambiguous. The germline V gene encodes CDR1 SGHRS and CDR2 YFSETQ. V was trimmed by 2 bases and J by 8 bases, leaving 16 bases between them. The CDR3 totals 15 residues. In nucleotides, the CDR3 is TGCGCCAGCAGCTTAAACGAACAGAGGAGGGAAAAACTGTTTTTT. Protein product: CASSLNEQRREKLFF.

J is TRBJ2-3 and V is TRBV2, with 8 bases aligning to TRBD2. J was trimmed by 4 bases and V by 8 bases; bases with no gene match: 11. CDR3 length: 15 residues. CDR1 and CDR2 from the germline V gene are SNHLY and FYNNEI. CDR3 in amino acids: CASCPLAGNPDTQYF. The CDR3 nucleotides read TGTGCCAGCTGCCCCTTAGCGGGAAACCCAGATACGCAGTATTTT.

The V and J genes are TRBV7-2 and TRBJ2-2; possible D gene TRBD1, 6 bases. Between the trimmed V and J ends, which lost 1 base and 1 base, there was a span of 10 bases. Germline V lookup: CDR1 SGHTA, CDR2 FQGNSA. CDR3 size: 16 residues. Here the CDR3 reads CASSLVGHLNTGELFF. DNA for the CDR3: TGTGCCAGCAGCTTAGTGGGACACTTGAACACCGGGGAGCTGTTTTTT.

The rearrangement joins TRBV19 to TRBJ1-6; 8 bases agree with TRBD1. Germline values: CDR1 LNHDA, CDR2 SQIVND (reference sequence). V shed 6 bases, J shed 10 bases, and the junction held 11 bases outside the gene matches. This CDR3 comprises 15 residues. The CDR3 protein is CASSAGQGLASPLHF. CDR3 coding DNA: TGTGCCAGTAGCGCCGGACAGGGATTAGCGTCACCCCTCCACTTT.

This clonotype was seen only once. The chain recombines TRBV2 with TRBJ1-5; tentative D call: TRBD1 (5 bases). V lost 1 base and J 7 bases, leaving 11 bases between the germline ends. The CDR3 is 14 amino acids. Germline CDR1 SNHLY, CDR2 FYNNEI. The CDR3 region has the DNA TGTGCCAGCAGTGAAGTGCGGGGCGTCCAGCCCCAGCATTTT. Its translation is CASSEVRGVQPQHF.

V and J are TRBV7-9 and TRBJ1-2; possible D gene TRBD1, 5 bases. Germline V gene data show CDR1 as SEHNR and CDR2 as FQNEAQ (reference sequence). V was shortened by 5 bases and J by 5 bases, with 15 bases between the two germline ends. This CDR3 region has 14 residues. The CDR3 reads CASSPTGPSYGYTF. The CDR3 DNA follows: TGTGCCAGCAGCCCCACAGGCCCTAGTTATGGCTACACCTTC.

This rearrangement joins TRBV7-2 to TRBJ2-7; no reliable D call. The V gene's germline CDR1 is SGHTA and CDR2 FQGNSA. This CDR3 spans 16 amino acids. Between the trimmed V and J ends, which lost 7 bases and 3 bases, there was a span of 22 bases. The CDR3 loop is CASTLFSGSRYYEQYF. CDR3 nucleotide sequence: TGTGCCAGCACCCTATTCTCCGGTTCTAGATACTACGAGCAGTACTTC.

The chain combines TRBV7-8 with TRBJ1-1; tentative D call: TRBD1 (6 bases). V lost 1 base, J lost 4 bases, and 13 bases lay in between. The CDR3 has 15 residues. Germline V CDR1 and CDR2: SGHVS, FQNEAQ. The CDR3 nucleotides are TGTGCCAGCAGCTTAGTAGGGGGGATGAGCACTGAAGCTTTCTTT. Amino acids: CASSLVGGMSTEAFF.

At least ten counts were recorded for this clonotype. The V call is TRBV2, the J call TRBJ1-2, with D unresolved. CDR1 and CDR2 from the germline V gene are SNHLY and FYNNEI. Trimming shortened V by 4 bases and J by 4 bases, and 16 bases separated the two germline ends. This CDR3 is built from 15 residues. CDR3 DNA sequence: TGTGCCAGCAGTGTATATAGGCGTCAGTCCTATGGCTACACCTTC. Its translation: CASSVYRRQSYGYTF.